The rows below give T cell receptor beta chains drawn from one sample of a study of T cells in Graves' hyperthyroidism and ophthalmopathy. TCRdb called the multiplex PCR reads again in MiXCR, with one record for every CDR3 protein. The data contain about 570,000 distinct CDR3 sequences, 12% to 15% of them singletons. Sequenced input: blood. The receptors shown here come from a middle-aged woman with Graves' hyperthyroidism. Each CDR3 is given with its conserved first and last residue. Fields, in order: CDR3 DNA, CDR3 protein, V gene, D gene, clone size, J gene. D genes are given only for firm matches. Rows give clone size only sometimes, using once, few, many, or a class for an expanded clone.

TGTGCCAGCACCCTCACAGGAATGGGACAGCCCCAGCATTTT | CASTLTGMGQPQHF | TRBV6-4 | . | few | TRBJ1-5
TGTGCCACCAGGGATTACACAGATACGCAGTATTTT | CATRDYTDTQYF | TRBV28 | . | few | TRBJ2-3
TGTGCCAGCAGTCTCGACAGGGGGGAGTTCTATAGCAATCAGCCCCAGCATTTT | CASSLDRGEFYSNQPQHF | TRBV6-4 | TRBD1 | few | TRBJ1-5
TGTGCCAGCAGAGACAGACCCACCGGGGAGCTGTTTTTT | CASRDRPTGELFF | TRBV3-1 | . | many | TRBJ2-2
TGTGCCAGCAGTGATTACTTTCCAGGGGCCTACGAGCAGTACTTC | CASSDYFPGAYEQYF | TRBV2 | . | many | TRBJ2-7
TGTACCATCTCGGACAGGGGGCTAGGCTACACCTTC | CTISDRGLGYTF | TRBV28 | TRBD1 | . | TRBJ1-2
TGTGCCAGCAGCTTCTCGGACACTAATCCCTACGAGCAGTACTTC | CASSFSDTNPYEQYF | TRBV7-9 | . | many | TRBJ2-7
TGTGCCAGCTCACCATATTCCAGCAACTCTGGAAACACCATATATTTT | CASSPYSSNSGNTIYF | TRBV18 | . | . | TRBJ1-3
TGTGCCAGCTCACCACCGGGCGGGGGCTCCTACAATGAGCAGTTCTTC | CASSPPGGGSYNEQFF | TRBV18 | TRBD2 | many | TRBJ2-1
TGCAGCGTTGTCCTTCGTATTGATGAGCAGTTCTTC | CSVVLRIDEQFF | TRBV29-1 | . | . | TRBJ2-1
TGTGCCAGCAGTCTGAAGCGAGATGGCTACACCTTC | CASSLKRDGYTF | TRBV6-1 | . | few | TRBJ1-2
TGCGCCAGCAGCCAAGGAGGGACAGGGAGCACTGAAGCTTTCTTT | CASSQGGTGSTEAFF | TRBV4-1 | TRBD1 | . | TRBJ1-1
TGTGCCAGCAAGGTGAAAGAGACCCAGTACTTC | CASKVKETQYF | TRBV2 | . | many | TRBJ2-5
TGCGCCAGCAGCTTGGGTGGACTTATCACAGATACGCAGTATTTT | CASSLGGLITDTQYF | TRBV5-1 | . | many | TRBJ2-3
TGTGCCAGCAGTCCCGGACTAGCGGTTTCCAATGAGCAGTTCTTC | CASSPGLAVSNEQFF | TRBV28 | TRBD2 | many | TRBJ2-1
TGCAGTGCTATGCGGGGTAGCGGGAGCTCAGATACGCAGTATTTT | CSAMRGSGSSDTQYF | TRBV20-1 | TRBD2 | many | TRBJ2-3
TGTGCCAGCACATCCGTCTTGGGTACGCAGTATTTT | CASTSVLGTQYF | TRBV28 | . | many | TRBJ2-3
TGTGCCAGCAACGGACAGGGGGCCTTTTCACCCCTCCACTTT | CASNGQGAFSPLHF | TRBV12-3/TRBV12-4 | TRBD1 | many | TRBJ1-6
TGTGCCAGCAGTTTAGCAGTAGCGGGAGGAAGCGAGCAGTTCTTC | CASSLAVAGGSEQFF | TRBV12-3/TRBV12-4 | TRBD2 | . | TRBJ2-1
TGCAGTGCTAGAGATGACCTAGCGGGAGGAACAGAGACCCAGTACTTC | CSARDDLAGGTETQYF | TRBV20-1 | TRBD2 | . | TRBJ2-5
TGTGCCAGCAGTCTTACAGAGTATAATTCACCCCTCCACTTT | CASSLTEYNSPLHF | TRBV25-1 | . | few | TRBJ1-6
TGTGCCAGCAGTCCTAATCGAGGGGAGGAGACCCAGTACTTC | CASSPNRGEETQYF | TRBV28 | . | many | TRBJ2-5
TGTGCCAGCAGCGCAACGGGACTAGCGGGAATGTACGAGCAGTACTTC | CASSATGLAGMYEQYF | TRBV7-9 | TRBD2 | many | TRBJ2-7
TGTGCCAGCAGTTTATCGGGACAGATCGCCTTCTATGGCTACACCTTC | CASSLSGQIAFYGYTF | TRBV12-3/TRBV12-4 | TRBD1 | many | TRBJ1-2
TGTGCCAGCAGTGAATATAGAGGAGGGTCCTACAATGAGCAGTTCTTC | CASSEYRGGSYNEQFF | TRBV6-1 | . | many | TRBJ2-1
TGTGCCATCAGGACCTCGGGGGATGAGACAGATACGCAGTATTTT | CAIRTSGDETDTQYF | TRBV10-3 | . | few | TRBJ2-3
TGTGCCATCAGTGAGTCCGGGACGAGCAATCAGCCCCAGCATTTT | CAISESGTSNQPQHF | TRBV10-3 | . | . | TRBJ1-5
TGTGCCAGCAGTCTTGGACAGTCCAATAATGAAAAACTGTTTTTT | CASSLGQSNNEKLFF | TRBV28 | . | many | TRBJ1-4
TGTGCCAGCAGTCAGACAGGGGAAAGCGAGCAGTACTTC | CASSQTGESEQYF | TRBV7-2 | TRBD1 | few | TRBJ2-7
TGCAGTGCTAAAGATTGGGAGGGAGTGGGCGGGCAGTACTTC | CSAKDWEGVGGQYF | TRBV20-1 | TRBD2 | once | TRBJ2-7
TGTGCCAGCAGCGCGCCGGGACAGATCACAGATACGCAGTATTTT | CASSAPGQITDTQYF | TRBV11-2 | TRBD1 | many | TRBJ2-3
TGTGCCAGCCGGGATGAGAGAAACAATGAGCAGTTCTTC | CASRDERNNEQFF | TRBV11-2 | . | . | TRBJ2-1
TGTGCCAGCAGTTTAGGAACGGGAGCCGCTGAGCAGTACTTC | CASSLGTGAAEQYF | TRBV27 | . | . | TRBJ2-7
TGTGCCAGCAGTCTACTGGGACAGGGGGGAGGAGCCCAGCATTTT | CASSLLGQGGGAQHF | TRBV27 | TRBD1 | few | TRBJ1-5
TGTGCCAGCAGTTTAGTGGGTTTAAGAGATACGCAGTATTTT | CASSLVGLRDTQYF | TRBV12-3/TRBV12-4 | . | many | TRBJ2-3
TGTGCCAGCAGCTTAGGGAGCACCGGGACTGCCACCGGGGAGCTGTTTTTT | CASSLGSTGTATGELFF | TRBV7-9 | . | many | TRBJ2-2
TGTGCCACCAGCTGGGGACGTAACACTGAAGCTTTCTTT | CATSWGRNTEAFF | TRBV15 | . | many | TRBJ1-1